This TCR beta chain emerged from a study of control samples from healthy donors and cancer patients. This clone was found once. Generated by immunoSEQ multiplex PCR, the TCRdb table keeps only in-frame clones and is missing some. The repertoire consists of tens of thousands of clones, with less than 85% occurring once and the leading ten covering about 36%. This CDR3 is built from 14 residues. Germline V CDR1 and CDR2: SGDLS, YYNGEE. V lost 0 bases, J lost 6 bases, and 10 bases lay in between. The J gene is TRBJ2-4, the V gene TRBV9; D uncertain. The origin of this receptor is a man aged 70 or older with lung cancer. Sequences were obtained from PBMCs. CDR3 sequence reads: CASSVGSRTNIQYF. Here the CDR3 DNA reads TGTGCCAGCAGCGTAGGATCTAGGACAAACATTCAGTACTTC. The full variable domain, rest sourced from reference TRBV9 and TRBJ2-4, is DSGVTQTPKHLITATGQRVTLRCSPRSGDLSVYWYQQSLDQGLQFLIQYYNGEERAKGNILERFSAQQFPDLHSELNLSSLELGDSALYFCASSVGSRTNIQYFGAGTRLSVL.